This T cell receptor (beta chain) was found in a study of T-cell reconstitution after alpha-beta-depleted transplantation in children. Study-wide results and caveats: Surviving recipient cells, namely T cells and thymic progenitors, were the source of high day-60 TCRbeta diversity in some patients. The main origin of T-cell counts and diversity one year after transplant was newly produced T cells. Several hundred rapidly expanded clones from non-depleted graft cells reportedly supplied alpha-beta T cells about two months post-transplant.

This clonotype occurred many times. Antigen specificity is unknown. The J segment lost 0 bases and the V segment lost 6 bases, leaving 3 bases of the junction unmatched. This CDR3 comprises 15 residues. The germline V gene encodes CDR1 MNHNS and CDR2 SASEGT. Construction of the TCRbeta library involved unique molecular identifiers. A single record per CDR3 protein comes from TCRdb applying MiXCR to the PCR reads. The table lists about 590,000 distinct CDR3 sequences, 13% of them singletons, with about 2% in the top ten. The chain combines TRBV6-1 with TRBJ2-2; 8 nucleotides line up with TRBD1. This sequence originates from a male patient between 10 and 17 years old who had a stem cell transplant for acute myeloid leukemia, so the T cells may come from the graft donor. This specimen was PBMCs, mostly from graft donor cells, taken 360 days after TCRalphabeta/CD19-depleted stem cell transplant. The CDR3 region has the DNA TGTGCCAGCAGCTCGGACAGGGCGAACACCGGGGAGCTGTTTTTT. It specifies CASSSDRANTGELFF.